One and the same sample provided the 17 T cell receptor beta chains below, sequenced in a study of blood T cell repertoires in COVID-19. The repertoire was sequenced with immunoSEQ multiplex PCR; TCRdb's copy has only in-frame clones and lacks some. Among 200,000 to 300,000 clones listed, 85% to 90% were seen once. The specimen sequenced was peripheral blood. The receptor source for this set is a woman aged 40 to 50 with acute or convalescent COVID-19.

This clone was recorded a few times. The chain joins TRBV9 to TRBJ2-3; the D gene is possibly TRBD2 (5 bases). The V and J ends lost 0 bases and 3 bases respectively, with 17 bases between them. Germline lookup yields CDR1 SGDLS and CDR2 YYNGEE. The CDR3 is made up of 17 amino acids. DNA for the CDR3: TGTGCCAGCAGCGTAGCGGGGAGTTGGACGGCTACAGATACGCAGTATTTT. Encoded protein: CASSVAGSWTATDTQYF. The entire variable domain, with the rest obtained from reference TRBV9 and TRBJ2-3, is as follows: DSGVTQTPKHLITATGQRVTLRCSPRSGDLSVYWYQQSLDQGLQFLIQYYNGEERAKGNILERFSAQQFPDLHSELNLSSLELGDSALYFCASSVAGSWTATDTQYFGPGTRLTVL.

V is TRBV13 and J is TRBJ2-3; 7 positions agree with TRBD1. The length of the CDR3 is 16 residues. The V and J ends lost 5 bases and 5 bases, in that order; junction bases with no gene match: 13. From germline, CDR1 is PRHDT and CDR2 FYEKMQ (reference sequence). Here the CDR3 DNA reads TGTGCCAGCAGCCCGAGGACAGGTCGGGTGGGAGATACGCAGTATTTT. Translating gives CASSPRTGRVGDTQYF.

This chain joins TRBV12-3 or TRBV12-4 and TRBJ2-1; D not resolved. The ends were cut back, 10 bases at V and 7 bases at J, with 17 bases in the middle. The CDR3 has 13 amino acids. The CDR3 nucleotides read TGTGCCACTCTTGGAGACGGAAGTAATGAGCAGTTCTTC. This translates into CATLGDGSNEQFF.

This chain uses TRBV27 with TRBJ1-3, with D hard to call. Germline V CDR1 and CDR2: MNHEY, SMNVEV (reference sequence). Trimming shortened V by 9 bases and J by 1 base, and 13 bases separated the two germline ends. CDR3 size: 14 residues. This CDR3 reads CASASIPSGNTIYF. The CDR3 DNA follows: TGTGCCAGTGCCTCTATTCCTTCTGGAAACACCATATATTTT.

The chain uses TRBV27 and TRBJ1-6; the match to TRBD1 covers 7 bases. Germline lookup yields CDR1 MNHEY and CDR2 SMNVEV (reference sequence). Trimming removed 3 bases from V and 6 bases from J; junction bases left unmatched: 11. The CDR3 runs to 17 residues. In DNA form, the CDR3 reads TGTGCCAGCAGTTTCTCCTTGACAGGGCTTTTTAATTCACCCCTCCACTTT. This sequence encodes CASSFSLTGLFNSPLHF.

CDR3 protein: CAISVDPTGGYTF. The CDR3 DNA sequence: TGTGCCATCAGTGTAGATCCTACGGGTGGCTACACCTTC. The chain uses TRBV10-3 and TRBJ1-2, with unresolved D. This CDR3 region has 13 residues. The germline gives CDR1 ENHRY, CDR2 SYGVKD. Trimming took off 4 bases at V and 7 bases at J, with 13 bases between the two ends.

The V and J genes are TRBV11-2 and TRBJ1-4, with 7 positions matching TRBD1. Germline CDR1 and CDR2: SGHAT and FQNNGV. CDR3 size: 16 residues. Unmatched junction bases numbered 4, after V lost 1 base and J lost 2 bases. The CDR3 sequence: CASSLVTGRTNEKLFF. CDR3 in DNA: TGTGCCAGCAGCTTAGTGACAGGGAGGACTAATGAAAAACTGTTTTTT.

This rearrangement joins TRBV11-2 to TRBJ1-3; 9 nucleotides match TRBD1. The CDR3 spans 18 residues. Germline loops: CDR1 SGHAT, CDR2 FQNNGV. J gave up 4 bases and V 5 bases, and 15 bases lay outside the gene matches. Here the CDR3 DNA reads TGTGCCAGCAGCCTATCTCCCGGGACAGGGACTTCAGGAAACACCATATATTTT. This sequence encodes CASSLSPGTGTSGNTIYF.

This chain joins TRBV2 and TRBJ1-5; D is ambiguous. V was trimmed by 0 bases and J by 1 base, leaving 4 bases between them. This CDR3 is built from 14 residues. Germline V gene lookup returns CDR1 SNHLY and CDR2 FYNNEI. The CDR3 coding sequence is TGTGCCAGCAGTGAAGCAAGCAGCAATCAGCCCCAGCATTTT. The encoded protein is CASSEASSNQPQHF.

V is TRBV27 and J is TRBJ1-1, with TRBD1 as a possible D gene (6 bases). CDR1 is MNHEY and CDR2 is SMNVEV in the germline V gene (reference sequence). The CDR3 sequence is 14 residues long. Trimming removed 3 bases from V and 5 bases from J, with 13 bases in between. The CDR3 DNA sequence: TGTGCCAGCAGTTTCGCACAGGGTGTGACTGAAGCTTTCTTT. Translated, it gives CASSFAQGVTEAFF.

The chain joins TRBV19 to TRBJ2-2; TRBD2 might be the D (5 bases). This CDR3 contains 15 residues. The germline V gene encodes CDR1 LNHDA and CDR2 SQIVND (reference sequence). With 6 bases removed from V and 4 bases from J, the gap between germline ends came to 15 bases. CDR3 DNA sequence: TGTGCCAGTAGGGAGCGCCTAAGCGGCACCGGGGAGCTGTTTTTT. It encodes CASRERLSGTGELFF.

The table lists this clone with a few counts. The chain employs TRBV19 and TRBJ1-5; maybe TRBD1 (5 bases). This CDR3 has 13 residues. The V and J ends lost 6 bases and 3 bases respectively, with 9 bases between them. The germline CDR1 and CDR2 sequences are LNHDA and SQIVND (reference sequence). CDR3 amino acids: CASRRQPNQPQHF. The CDR3, as DNA: TGTGCCAGTAGGAGACAGCCCAATCAGCCCCAGCATTTT.

The sample holds a few counts of this clone. The chain carries TRBV5-1 and TRBJ2-5, with TRBD2 matching over 8 bases. The ends lost 4 bases at V and 5 bases at J; junction bases unmatched: 13. CDR3 length: 16 residues. Germline V lookup: CDR1 SGHRS, CDR2 YFSETQ. In DNA, the CDR3 is TGCGCCAGCAGCCCCCGGGTGGCGGGGGGTCAGGAGACCCAGTACTTC. It is translated as CASSPRVAGGQETQYF.

For the CDR3, the DNA is TGTGCCACCAGTGATCCCCAGACAGGTGCGACAGATACGCAGTATTTT. Protein product: CATSDPQTGATDTQYF. This chain connects TRBV24-1 to TRBJ2-3; tentative D call: TRBD1 (6 bases). Germline V lookup: CDR1 KGHDR, CDR2 SFDVKD. Trimming removed 3 bases at V and 3 bases at J, with 15 bases between. The CDR3 sequence is 16 residues long.

The chain links TRBV5-1 to TRBJ2-5; D is ambiguous. V was pared by 0 bases and J by 4 bases, with 7 bases between. This CDR3 has 13 residues. Per the germline V gene, CDR1 is SGHRS and CDR2 is YFSETQ. CDR3 nucleotides: TGCGCCAGCAGCTTGGCGTCCCGAGAGACCCAGTACTTC. It is translated as CASSLASRETQYF. Full variable domain (missing parts from reference TRBV5-1 and TRBJ2-5): KAGVTQTPRYLIKTRGQQVTLSCSPISGHRSVSWYQQTPGQGLQFLFEYFSETQRNKGNFPGRFSGRQFSNSRSEMNVSTLELGDSALYLCASSLASRETQYFGPGTRLLVL.

In regard to this clone: This CDR3 is also generated by other DNA sequences in the sample. This chain uses TRBV2 with TRBJ2-1; 9 bases fit TRBD2. This CDR3 is built from 18 residues. The trim removed 1 base at V and 4 bases at J, leaving 11 bases unmatched. Germline loops: CDR1 SNHLY, CDR2 FYNNEI. The CDR3 region has the DNA TGTGCCAGCAGTGAAGGGCTAGCGGGGCCCCTTTCGTACAATGAGCAGTTCTTC. This translates into CASSEGLAGPLSYNEQFF.

Concerning this clone itself: The sample carries other DNA sequences with the same CDR3. This sequence joins TRBV12-3 or TRBV12-4 and TRBJ1-1; D is undetermined. The V and J ends lost 1 base and 2 bases respectively, with 5 bases between them. There are 13 residues in the CDR3. CDR3 residues: CASSLVANTEAFF. The CDR3 DNA reads as TGTGCCAGCAGTTTAGTAGCAAACACTGAAGCTTTCTTT.